These 28 T cell receptor beta chains came from one sample sequenced in a study of neoadjuvant nivolumab and ipilimumab in lung cancer. Sequencing was performed with immunoSEQ multiplex PCR; in TCRdb, only in-frame clones are kept and a portion is missing. The sample lists roughly 10,000 clones, approximately 80% occurring once. This material consisted of tumor tissue, taken after neoadjuvant nivolumab, alone or with ipilimumab, at or shortly before surgery. These receptors all come from an adult with non-small cell lung cancer. Some clones in this sample may be carry-over from other donors' samples.

This clone was seen only a few times. The chain links TRBV5-6 to TRBJ2-1; TRBD1 is a possible D gene (6 bases). From germline, CDR1 is SGHDT and CDR2 YYEEEE. With 1 base removed from V and 4 bases from J, the gap between germline ends came to 12 bases. This CDR3 contains 15 residues. The chain's CDR3 is CASSLSGRGYNEQFF. The CDR3, as DNA: TGTGCCAGCAGCTTGTCGGGCAGGGGTTACAATGAGCAGTTCTTC.

The V call is TRBV5-6, the J call TRBJ1-6; D is unclear. Germline values: CDR1 SGHDT, CDR2 YYEEEE. Trimming removed 0 bases from V and 7 bases from J, with 8 bases in between. This CDR3 comprises 14 residues. The chain's CDR3 is CASSLAGSNSPLHF. The CDR3 coding sequence is TGTGCCAGCAGCTTGGCGGGTAGCAATTCACCCCTCCACTTT. The entire variable domain, with the rest obtained from reference TRBV5-6 and TRBJ1-6, is as follows: DAGVTQSPTHLIKTRGQQVTLRCSPKSGHDTVSWYQQALGQGPQFIFQYYEEEERQRGNFPDRFSGHQFPNYSSELNVNALLLGDSALYLCASSLAGSNSPLHFGNGTRLTVT.

The chain joins TRBV30 to TRBJ1-1; no reliable D call. V dropped 6 bases and J dropped 1 base, with 12 bases sitting between them. The CDR3 has 13 residues. Germline V gene sequence: CDR1 GTSNPN, CDR2 SVGIG (reference sequence). The CDR3: CACTPNRNTEAFF. CDR3 sequence (DNA): TGTGCCTGTACACCGAACAGGAACACTGAAGCTTTCTTT.

This chain connects TRBV29-1 to TRBJ2-3, with 7 bases lining up with TRBD1. V shed 6 bases, J shed 0 bases, and the junction held 6 bases outside the gene matches. Germline-derived CDR1 and CDR2 are SQVTM and ANQGSEA. The CDR3 loop spans 14 amino acids. The CDR3 reads CSVLDRASTDTQYF. CDR3 coding DNA: TGCAGCGTCCTTGACAGGGCCAGCACAGATACGCAGTATTTT.

The chain employs TRBV18 and TRBJ2-2; unclear D gene. Germline CDR1 KGHSH, CDR2 LQKENI. V dropped 4 bases and J dropped 4 bases, with 4 bases sitting between them. The CDR3 runs to 12 residues. In nucleotides, the CDR3 is TGTGCCAGCTCACAGGGCACCGGGGAGCTGTTTTTT. It codes for CASSQGTGELFF.

This rearrangement joins TRBV29-1 to TRBJ2-7; 11 bases line up with TRBD2. CDR1 is SQVTM, CDR2 ANQGSEA, per germline. There are 18 residues in the CDR3. V was clipped by 1 base and J by 0 bases; unmatched bases: 11. Written as DNA, the CDR3 is TGCAGCGTTGAAGTGCGGGCTAGCGGGGGGACGAACTCCTACGAGCAGTACTTC. Translating gives CSVEVRASGGTNSYEQYF.

The chain recombines TRBV6-5 with TRBJ2-7; 7 positions agree with TRBD1. The CDR3 runs 14 residues. CDR1 MNHEY and CDR2 SVGAGI come from the germline V gene. V was pared by 2 bases and J by 2 bases, with 3 bases of the junction left unmatched. CDR3 residues: CASSYRQGPYEQYF. The CDR3 coding sequence is TGTGCCAGCAGTTACCGACAGGGCCCCTACGAGCAGTACTTC.

The chain combines TRBV11-3 with TRBJ2-7; D might be TRBD1 (6 bases). CDR1 is SGHNT and CDR2 is YENEEA in the germline V gene. The ends were cut back, 5 bases at V and 2 bases at J, with 13 bases in the middle. The CDR3 has 14 residues. CDR3 DNA: TGTGCCAGCAGCCTCCGGGACACAGCCTACGAGCAGTACTTC. As protein: CASSLRDTAYEQYF.

This clone turned up a few times. The chain uses TRBV9 and TRBJ2-2, with 7 bases that match TRBD2. The CDR3 contains 17 residues. The V and J ends lost 1 base and 7 bases, in that order; junction bases with no gene match: 13. CDR1 and CDR2 from the germline V gene are SGDLS and YYNGEE. CDR3: CASSVSSAGVLVGELFF. In nucleotides, the CDR3 is TGTGCCAGCAGCGTAAGTTCCGCGGGAGTCCTGGTCGGGGAGCTGTTTTTT. The whole variable domain, remainder taken from reference TRBV9 and TRBJ2-2, is DSGVTQTPKHLITATGQRVTLRCSPRSGDLSVYWYQQSLDQGLQFLIQYYNGEERAKGNILERFSAQQFPDLHSELNLSSLELGDSALYFCASSVSSAGVLVGELFFGEGSRLTVL.

The J gene is TRBJ2-1, the V gene TRBV5-1; tentatively, D is TRBD2 (6 bases). Germline V gives CDR1 SGHRS, CDR2 YFSETQ. The CDR3 is made up of 13 amino acids. Trimming cost V 0 bases and J 10 bases, with 11 bases left between them. CDR3 sequence: CASSLELAWEQFF. The CDR3 DNA reads TGCGCCAGCAGCTTGGAACTAGCTTGGGAGCAGTTCTTC.

In this sample, this clone turned up once. The chain combines TRBV7-9 with TRBJ1-1, with no clear D. CDR1 and CDR2 from the germline V gene are SEHNR and FQNEAQ (reference sequence). V was pared by 8 bases and J by 1 base, with 5 bases between. There are 11 residues in the CDR3. CDR3 DNA: TGTGCCAGCGGTAAGAACACTGAAGCTTTCTTT. This gives the protein CASGKNTEAFF.

The V gene is TRBV5-1, the J gene TRBJ2-1; 9 bases match TRBD2. CDR1 SGHRS and CDR2 YFSETQ come from the germline V gene. The V gene end was trimmed by 4 bases and the J gene end by 2 bases; junction bases not matched to a gene: 7. The CDR3 is made up of 16 amino acids. The CDR3 DNA reads as TGCGCCAGCAGCGTATATAGCGGGGGTGCCTACAATGAGCAGTTCTTC. It translates to CASSVYSGGAYNEQFF.

The chain combines TRBV11-2 with TRBJ1-3; D perhaps matches TRBD1 (5 bases). Trimming cost V 3 bases and J 4 bases, with 13 bases left between them. The V gene's germline CDR1 is SGHAT and CDR2 FQNNGV. The CDR3 sequence is 15 residues long. The CDR3 nucleotides read TGTGCCAGCAGCTTCGGTGGGGCTGGAGGAAACACCATATATTTT. The encoded protein is CASSFGGAGGNTIYF.

The V gene is TRBV6-1, the J gene TRBJ2-2, with D unclear. CDR1 and CDR2 from the germline V gene are MNHNS and SASEGT. This CDR3 is built from 13 residues. Deletions cut 7 bases from V and 2 bases from J, with 8 bases between. The CDR3 coding sequence is TGTGCCAGCACGGAAGGAAACACCGGGGAGCTGTTTTTT. It is translated as CASTEGNTGELFF.

This clone is a singleton in its sample. The V and J genes are TRBV27 and TRBJ1-2; D not resolved. The V gene lost 5 bases and the J gene lost 2 bases, with 18 bases spanning the gap. The CDR3 sequence is 16 residues long. The V gene's germline CDR1 is MNHEY and CDR2 SMNVEV (reference sequence). CDR3 coding DNA: TGTGCCAGCAGTCCGCGGTTGATGCAGCAAAACTATGGCTACACCTTC. Protein sequence: CASSPRLMQQNYGYTF.

J is TRBJ1-4 and V is TRBV6-6; perhaps TRBD1 as D (5 bases). V shed 0 bases and J shed 10 bases, with 12 bases lying between them. The CDR3 is 14 residues long. Germline CDR1 MNHNY, CDR2 SVGAGI (reference sequence). CDR3 in amino acids: CASSYSEGVGKLFF. As DNA, the CDR3 is TGTGCCAGCAGTTACTCGGAAGGGGTGGGAAAACTGTTTTTT.

The rearrangement joins TRBV5-6 to TRBJ1-1; D not resolved. The CDR3 extends over 16 amino acids. Germline V gene lookup returns CDR1 SGHDT and CDR2 YYEEEE. With 3 bases removed from V and 4 bases from J, the gap between germline ends came to 19 bases. The CDR3: CASSSSGTVGGTEAFF. The CDR3 DNA follows: TGTGCCAGCAGCTCTTCGGGTACGGTGGGTGGCACTGAAGCTTTCTTT.

This clone was detected a few times. V is TRBV6-5 and J is TRBJ2-1; 8 nucleotides line up with TRBD1. Germline V lookup: CDR1 MNHEY, CDR2 SVGAGI. V dropped 6 bases and J dropped 7; count of bases not matched to a gene: 8. This CDR3 contains 14 residues. The CDR3 DNA is TGTGCCAGCAGCTACAGGGGGGCGGGGAATGAGCAGTTCTTC. Amino acid sequence: CASSYRGAGNEQFF.

The genes are TRBV14 and TRBJ1-1, with D hard to call. CDR3 length: 14 residues. CDR1 SGHDN and CDR2 FVKESK come from the germline V gene. V was cut by 4 bases and J by 5 bases, with 14 bases left in between. The CDR3 loop is CASSLMAGLTEAFF. The CDR3 bases are TGTGCCAGCAGCCTAATGGCAGGTTTGACTGAAGCTTTCTTT.

This rearrangement joins TRBV5-4 to TRBJ2-2; D not certain. Trimming removed 4 bases at V and 4 bases at J, with 5 bases between. The CDR3 consists of 12 residues. The germline CDR1 and CDR2 sequences are SGHNT and YYREEE (reference sequence). The CDR3 DNA follows: TGTGCCAGCAGCCCTCCCACCGGGGAGCTGTTTTTT. Translation: CASSPPTGELFF.

The J gene is TRBJ1-1, the V gene TRBV11-3; D uncertain. The CDR3 spans 15 residues. Looked up from germline, CDR1 is SGHNT and CDR2 is YENEEA. V shed 6 bases and J shed 1 base, with 15 bases lying between them. CDR3 sequence reads: CASRGLGAGNTEAFF. CDR3 nucleotides: TGTGCCAGCAGGGGTCTGGGAGCTGGGAACACTGAAGCTTTCTTT.

The chain recombines TRBV18 with TRBJ1-5; D is ambiguous. Trimming shortened V by 3 bases and J by 5 bases, and 8 bases separated the two germline ends. Germline assignment: CDR1 KGHSH and CDR2 LQKENI. The CDR3 contains 13 residues. CDR3 nucleotide sequence: TGTGCCAGCTCACCCGGAAGGGATCAGCCCCAGCATTTT. It is translated as CASSPGRDQPQHF.

This clone was detected only a few times. The chain employs TRBV6-1 and TRBJ2-1; 7 bases are shared with TRBD2. V trimming: 7 bases; J trimming: 6 bases; junction bases outside the gene matches: 9. Germline values: CDR1 MNHNS, CDR2 SASEGT. The CDR3 length is 14 residues. The chain's CDR3 is CASTRGRGTNEQFF. CDR3 in DNA: TGTGCCAGCACCAGAGGGCGGGGGACCAATGAGCAGTTCTTC.

The chain couples TRBV6-1 to TRBJ2-7, with D perhaps matching TRBD2 (6 bases). V was pared by 2 bases and J by 3 bases, with 8 bases between. CDR1 MNHNS and CDR2 SASEGT come from the germline V gene. The CDR3 sequence is 13 residues long. The CDR3 nucleotides read TGTGCCAGCAGTGAACAGGGAGGCTACGAGCAGTACTTC. The encoded protein is CASSEQGGYEQYF.

The chain employs TRBV2 and TRBJ2-5; maybe TRBD2 (5 bases). The CDR3 extends over 17 amino acids. Germline V gene sequence: CDR1 SNHLY, CDR2 FYNNEI. V shed 3 bases and J shed 5 bases, with 22 bases lying between them. CDR3 coding DNA: TGTGCCAGCAGTGATGCGACTATCCGAGAGAGCCCCGAGACCCAGTACTTC. Protein: CASSDATIRESPETQYF.

The chain carries TRBV11-3 and TRBJ2-7; D not resolved. The germline V gene has CDR1 SGHNT and CDR2 YENEEA. The CDR3 has 11 amino acids. Trimming left V 3 bases short and J 2 bases short, with 2 bases between. The CDR3 nucleotides are TGTGCCAGCAGCTTCGCCTACGAGCAGTACTTC. Amino acids: CASSFAYEQYF. Full variable domain (remainder filled in from reference TRBV11-3 and TRBJ2-7): EAGVVQSPRYKIIEKKQPVAFWCNPISGHNTLYWYLQNLGQGPELLIRYENEEAVDDSQLPKDRFSAERLKGVDSTLKIQPAELGDSAVYLCASSFAYEQYFGPGTRLTVT.

The V gene is TRBV6-5, the J gene TRBJ2-3; no clear D. The CDR3 runs 15 residues. Per germline, CDR1 MNHEY and CDR2 SVGAGI. Trimming removed 0 bases from V and 6 bases from J, with 13 bases in between. In DNA form, the CDR3 reads TGTGCCAGCAGTTACTCGATCGTTCTGGGGGATACGCAGTATTTT. This gives the protein CASSYSIVLGDTQYF.

The CDR3 bases are TGTGCCAGCAGCCCCCATAGGCTTTTGCGGCAGGGTAACTATGGCTACACCTTC. It is translated as CASSPHRLLRQGNYGYTF. This rearrangement joins TRBV5-6 to TRBJ1-2, with D maybe TRBD1 (5 bases). Deletions cut 4 bases from V and 1 base from J, with 23 bases between. The germline V gene encodes CDR1 SGHDT and CDR2 YYEEEE. The CDR3 totals 18 residues.